This TCR delta chain was retrieved from a study of gamma-delta T cells after stem cell transplantation. To note about this clone: The protein TCRdb lists belongs to a much larger clone and differs from this DNA's translation at residue 5, which points to a read error; the protein shown is made from the DNA.

V was trimmed by 5 bases and J by 1 base, leaving 23 bases between them. The germline CDR1 and CDR2 sequences are TVYSNPD and GDNSRS (reference sequence). The CDR3 consists of 16 residues. TCRdb re-analyzed the RT-PCR reads via CATT. The sample has approximately 3,000 delta-chain clones, 30% seen once. This sequence joins TRDV3 and TRDJ1, with unresolved D. Sequencing was carried out using gamma-delta T cells. The clonotype was recovered from a human donor. It is not recorded whose cells these are; they may come from a transplant donor. This CDR3 is CALAAYGSGFTDKLIF. The DNA for the CDR3 is TGTGCCCTCGCAGCGTATGGATCAGGATTCACCGATAAACTCATCTTT.